These 9 T cell receptor beta chains originate from one sample sequenced in a study of spatial heterogeneity in lung cancer. TCRdb called the 5' RACE reads again in MiXCR, with one record for every CDR3 protein. The sample gives roughly 48,000 distinct CDR3 sequences, approximately 5% of which show up once; roughly 11% is in the top ten. Time point here: sample taken at primary tumor resection. No cell sorting; template was whole RNA from tumor, lung tissue or PBMC. Source: PBMCs, taken at surgery. The receptor source for this set is a male donor with early-stage non-small cell lung cancer.

This clonotype appeared a few times. The chain combines TRBV7-3 with TRBJ2-1; 11 bases agree with TRBD2. The CDR3 contains 15 residues. Germline values: CDR1 SGHTA, CDR2 FQGTGA. The junction had 5 bases not matched to a gene; V was cut back by 1 base and J by 9 bases. Here the CDR3 reads CASSLNLGLAGEQFF. CDR3 DNA: TGTGCCAGCAGCTTAAACTTAGGACTAGCGGGTGAGCAGTTCTTC.

The chain has TRBV5-6 and TRBJ1-6, with D possibly TRBD1 on 5 matching bases. Trimming stripped 0 bases from V and 5 bases from J, with 9 bases between. Germline CDR1 and CDR2: SGHDT and YYEEEE. The CDR3 has 15 residues. The CDR3 loop reads CASSLDVGDNSPLHF. DNA of the CDR3: TGTGCCAGCAGCTTGGATGTAGGGGATAATTCACCCCTCCACTTT.

This clonotype was observed many times. The chain recombines TRBV5-1 with TRBJ2-5; D is undetermined. Trimming stripped 1 base from V and 4 bases from J, with 14 bases between. Germline CDR1 reads SGHRS; CDR2 reads YFSETQ. This CDR3 has 15 amino acids. CDR3 region: CASSLQASSAETQYF. The CDR3 bases are TGCGCCAGCAGCTTGCAAGCGTCTTCGGCAGAGACCCAGTACTTC.

With regard to this clonotype: Just one base apart from a much larger clone, this may be a read error. CDR3 protein: CANRDREYSGANVLTF. The CDR3 bases are TGTGCCAACAGAGACAGGGAATACTCTGGGGCCAACGTCCTGACTTTC. This chain joins TRBV6-2 or TRBV6-3 and TRBJ2-6; TRBD1 matches at 7 bases. Trimming cost V 10 bases and J 0 bases; bases outside gene matches: 9. Germline loops: CDR1 MNHEY, CDR2 SVGEGT. The CDR3 contains 16 residues.

At least ten counts were recorded for this clonotype. The V call is TRBV28, the J call TRBJ2-6; 7 bases align to TRBD1. Germline-derived CDR1 and CDR2 are MDHEN and SYDVKM. The V and J ends lost 5 bases and 4 bases, in that order; junction bases with no gene match: 5. CDR3 length: 15 amino acids. CDR3 bases: TGTGCCAGCAGTCCAGGGGGAGCGGGGGCCAACGTCCTGACTTTC. Its translation: CASSPGGAGANVLTF.

Ten or more counts support this clonotype. The rearrangement links TRBV5-1 to TRBJ1-1; 8 nucleotides match TRBD1. This CDR3 has 15 residues. In germline, CDR1 is SGHRS, CDR2 YFSETQ. V was pared by 3 bases and J by 3 bases, with 7 bases of the junction left unmatched. CDR3 DNA: TGCGCCAGCAGCTCGGACAGGGTAGATCACACTGAAGCTTTCTTT. This sequence encodes CASSSDRVDHTEAFF. Filled out from reference TRBV5-1 and TRBJ1-1, the complete variable domain reads KAGVTQTPRYLIKTRGQQVTLSCSPISGHRSVSWYQQTPGQGLQFLFEYFSETQRNKGNFPGRFSGRQFSNSRSEMNVSTLELGDSALYLCASSSDRVDHTEAFFGQGTRLTVV.

This clonotype was recorded many times. The chain joins TRBV7-2 to TRBJ1-1; D possibly corresponds to TRBD1 (6 bases). Between the trimmed V and J ends, which lost 2 bases and 4 bases, there was a span of 20 bases. CDR1 is SGHTA and CDR2 is FQGNSA in the germline V gene. The CDR3 runs to 17 residues. CDR3 region: CASSLRIGGRESTEAFF. CDR3 in DNA: TGTGCCAGCAGCTTAAGAATAGGGGGGCGGGAGAGCACTGAAGCTTTCTTT.

With respect to this clonotype: A read error is possible here, since a much larger clone lies one base away. The chain carries TRBV29-1 and TRBJ2-7; 10 bases match TRBD2. The CDR3 runs to 13 residues. The V gene's germline CDR1 is SQVTM and CDR2 ANQGSEA. V shed 5 bases, J shed 9 bases, and the junction held 10 bases outside the gene matches. For the CDR3, the DNA is TGCAGCGTTTTAAGCGGGAGGGCCCCCGGGCAGTACTTC. Its translation is CSVLSGRAPGQYF.

This clonotype is termed medium-sized. The gene calls are TRBV29-1 and TRBJ2-5; D is undetermined. The length of the CDR3 is 13 residues. Per germline, CDR1 SQVTM and CDR2 ANQGSEA. Between the trimmed V and J ends, which lost 4 bases and 2 bases, there was a span of 11 bases. The CDR3 nucleotides are TGCAGCGTTGTTGGAGAACTACAAGAGACCCAGTACTTC. It translates to CSVVGELQETQYF.